The subject of this entry is one T cell receptor (beta chain). Its antigen specificity is not known. The input lacks base qualities; no much larger clone sits a single base away. The data belong to a study of cytomegalovirus exposure and HLA in healthy donors (dated by TCRdb to 2015 to 2018). With regard to the full study: According to a later analysis, one platform produced both the roughly 130 validation repertoires and the roughly 640 repertoires of the first cohort. High-throughput TCR immunosequencing, statistical association of individual TCRs with disease status, and machine learning were combined to predict cytomegalovirus infection status. The study aimed to test whether signatures of past pathogen exposure could be identified by cataloging public T cell receptors. Along with the approximately 600-subject first cohort, a separate validation cohort of more than 90 different subjects was used.

Donors formed part of the validation cohort, which comprised fewer than 150 subjects and was distinct from the first cohort of 550 to 850 subjects. The library was obtained by the immunoSEQ multiplex PCR assay. The study's own analysis went as follows. To diagnose cytomegalovirus status from the catalog of TCR beta chain sequences, a statistical classification framework was built. TCRdb retrieved this table from immuneACCESS and kept in-frame rearrangements only. Not all clones are present; in checked studies, unresolved V genes account for under half, and no reason is known for the remainder. The V and J calls and clone size were taken over from that table, and D and trimming were inferred from the DNA. In all, the sample holds around 150,000 clones, and around four fifths of those were seen once. Of the sample, around 2.4% is held by the ten largest clones. Overall results and qualifications from the work: In the study, approximately 150 TCR beta chains were listed as associated with cytomegalovirus. Most TCR sequences were seen in very few donors, while some public TCRs were found in many individuals. Of the cluster scores, around 95% were above 0 in a later analysis, which found that TCRs clustered in the first cohort also tended to co-occur in the approximately 110 validation repertoires. The authors suggested that the approach could potentially be generalized to other disease states and immunological phenotypes. A later analysis lacked HLA typing for the validation cohort, so it scored co-occurrence in that cohort across all 120 repertoires. The classifier was reported to diagnose cytomegalovirus status with high specificity and sensitivity in both the original cohort and the validation cohort. A few of the identified cytomegalovirus-associated TCR beta chains were confirmed in vitro to be specific for cytomegalovirus antigens.

Trimming costs V 5 bases and J 6 bases, and their ends lie 8 bases apart. The CDR3 goes from the cysteine to the phenylalanine over 12 residues. CDR3 DNA only is kept here, 36 bases in frame from base 1. As encoded in the germline V gene (reference sequence), CDR1 is SEHNR while CDR2 is FQNEAQ. The clonotype was recovered from a man aged 30-40 years in good health and CMV-seropositive. The sample taken for sequencing was PBMCs. This chain is built from TRBV7-9 and TRBJ1-5, with the D gene call left open. The encoded CDR3 is CASSKQPQPQHF. The base sequence is TGTGCCAGCAGCAAACAGCCTCAGCCCCAGCATTTT.